The 30 T cell receptor beta chains below come from one sample, sequenced in a study of cytomegalovirus exposure and HLA in healthy donors. This PCR relied on a set of 60 Vbeta primers and 13 Jbeta primers. Data came from immunoSEQ multiplex PCR; TCRdb stores just in-frame clones and leaves some out. Of around 150,000 clones listed, about 80% were seen once; the top ten hold roughly 10%. Specimen: PBMCs. All receptors derive from a man between 18 and 35 years old in good health and CMV-seropositive.

Regarding this clone: The germline gene is not matched at one end of the junction; a read error may be the cause. The chain is built from TRBV20-1 and TRBJ1-2; D call uncertain. The CDR3 has 11 residues. Germline V gives CDR1 DFQATT, CDR2 SNEGSKA (reference sequence). The CDR3 sequence is CSARLSSGCTF. In DNA form, the CDR3 reads TGCAGTGCTAGGTTGTCCAGTGGCTGCACCTTC.

This clone has more than one count but fewer than ten. The genes are TRBV11-2 and TRBJ1-1; D call uncertain. CDR1 is SGHAT and CDR2 is FQNNGV in the germline V gene. V was trimmed by 0 bases and J by 5 bases, leaving 4 bases between them. CDR3 length: 12 residues. The CDR3 bases are TGTGCCAGCAGCTTAGATCAAACTGAAGCTTTCTTT. It codes for CASSLDQTEAFF.

The chain is built from TRBV6-1 and TRBJ1-2, with 9 bases lining up with TRBD1. V gave up 10 bases and J gave up 5 bases; unmatched junction bases: 8. The V gene's germline CDR1 is MNHNS and CDR2 SASEGT. The CDR3 spans 13 residues. CDR3 region: CAITGGLLYGYTF. The CDR3 nucleotides read TGTGCCATCACAGGGGGCCTTTTATATGGCTACACCTTC.

The chain combines TRBV6-1 with TRBJ2-7; TRBD1 is a possible D gene (7 bases). Trimming removed 5 bases from V and 6 bases from J, with 20 bases in between. CDR1 is MNHNS, CDR2 SASEGT, per germline. The CDR3 covers 15 residues. The DNA of the CDR3 is TGTGCCAGCAGTACCGCGGGACAGTCATATCGCGAGCAGTACTTC. It codes for CASSTAGQSYREQYF.

The V call is TRBV5-1, the J call TRBJ1-1; D is unclear. The V gene's germline CDR1 is SGHRS and CDR2 YFSETQ. Trimming removed 4 bases at V and 1 base at J, with 20 bases between. The CDR3 covers 17 residues. CDR3 region: CASSDRPGRRQNTEAFF. For the CDR3, the DNA is TGCGCCAGCAGCGACCGACCGGGGAGGCGGCAGAACACTGAAGCTTTCTTT.

The rearrangement uses TRBV15 and TRBJ1-2; the match to TRBD1 covers 11 bases. CDR1 LNHNV and CDR2 YYDKDF come from the germline V gene (reference sequence). CDR3 length: 17 amino acids. The V and J ends lost 0 bases and 4 bases, in that order; junction bases with no gene match: 7. The CDR3 bases are TGTGCCACCAGCAGAGATCCCCCGGGACAGGGGGTCTATGGCTACACCTTC. Translated: CATSRDPPGQGVYGYTF.

This clone was found a few times. This chain uses TRBV15 with TRBJ2-2; D not resolved. Germline V gives CDR1 LNHNV, CDR2 YYDKDF (reference sequence). This CDR3 spans 15 amino acids. V was trimmed by 9 bases and J by 0 bases, leaving 14 bases between them. The CDR3 nucleotides are TGTGCCACTATCACCACCTACGCGAACACCGGGGAGCTGTTTTTT. It yields the protein CATITTYANTGELFF.

V gene TRBV4-1 combines with J gene TRBJ2-7; the D gene is possibly TRBD2 (5 bases). The CDR3 is made up of 15 amino acids. V shed 0 bases and J shed 3 bases, with 12 bases lying between them. Per the germline V gene, CDR1 is MGHRA and CDR2 is YSYEKL. For the CDR3, the DNA is TGCGCCAGCAGCCAAGATGTTAACCGGGACTACGAGCAGTACTTC. As protein: CASSQDVNRDYEQYF.

V usage is TRBV7-9 and J usage is TRBJ1-2; perhaps TRBD1 as D (6 bases). Germline CDR1 SEHNR, CDR2 FQNEAQ (reference sequence). The CDR3 length is 14 residues. With 5 bases removed from V and 4 bases from J, the gap between germline ends came to 14 bases. CDR3 sequence reads: CASSPPGQGYGYTF. DNA for the CDR3: TGTGCCAGCAGCCCCCCGGGACAAGGCTATGGCTACACCTTC.

The rearrangement joins TRBV11-3 to TRBJ2-3; D unclear. Trimming removed 3 bases from V and 2 bases from J, with 9 bases in between. From germline, CDR1 is SGHNT and CDR2 YENEEA. The CDR3 covers 14 residues. The CDR3 sequence is CASSFGVTTDTQYF. The CDR3 bases are TGTGCCAGCAGCTTTGGAGTCACCACAGATACGCAGTATTTT.

The V gene is TRBV5-1, the J gene TRBJ1-4; 7 bases fit TRBD1. The length of the CDR3 is 15 residues. Germline CDR1 SGHRS, CDR2 YFSETQ. The V segment lost 4 bases and the J segment 4 bases; nucleotides outside the gene matches: 7. The CDR3 sequence: CASSDPGQINEKLFF. CDR3 nucleotides: TGCGCCAGCAGCGACCCGGGACAGATTAATGAAAAACTGTTTTTT.

The chain uses TRBV5-4 and TRBJ2-5, with 10 bases fitting TRBD2. The CDR3 extends over 15 amino acids. The V and J ends lost 1 base and 4 bases, in that order; junction bases with no gene match: 4. Germline V gene data show CDR1 as SGHNT and CDR2 as YYREEE (reference sequence). For the CDR3, the DNA is TGTGCCAGCAGCTTGTCTAGCGGGAGTGTAGAGACCCAGTACTTC. This sequence encodes CASSLSSGSVETQYF. The variable domain in full, completed from reference TRBV5-4 and TRBJ2-5, reads ETGVTQSPTHLIKTRGQQVTLRCSSQSGHNTVSWYQQALGQGPQFIFQYYREEENGRGNFPPRFSGLQFPNYSSELNVNALELDDSALYLCASSLSSGSVETQYFGPGTRLLVL.

Only one count was recorded for this clone. The V gene is TRBV7-9, the J gene TRBJ1-1, with D unclear. The V end lost 1 base, the J end lost 4 bases, and 13 bases lay between the germline ends. CDR1 and CDR2 (germline): SEHNR, FQNEAQ (reference sequence). The CDR3 is 15 amino acids. This CDR3 is CASSLDAGLVTEAFF. In DNA, the CDR3 is TGTGCCAGCAGCTTAGATGCAGGTCTGGTCACTGAAGCTTTCTTT.

The chain joins TRBV11-2 to TRBJ2-5, with 8 bases lining up with TRBD1. After removal of 8 bases from V and 1 base from J, the junction contained 6 bases not matched to a gene. The CDR3 is made up of 14 amino acids. CDR1 is SGHAT, CDR2 FQNNGV, per germline. The chain's CDR3 is CASHRGDPQETQYF. Here the CDR3 DNA reads TGTGCCAGCCACAGGGGGGACCCCCAAGAGACCCAGTACTTC.

This chain joins TRBV11-2 and TRBJ1-4; no clear D gene. Trimming took off 3 bases at V and 5 bases at J, with 13 bases between the two ends. CDR1 is SGHAT and CDR2 is FQNNGV in the germline V gene. There are 15 residues in the CDR3. CDR3 sequence: CASSFSGSTNEKLFF. The CDR3 DNA reads TGTGCCAGCAGCTTTTCCGGGTCCACAAATGAAAAACTGTTTTTT.

This chain links TRBV7-2 with TRBJ2-3, with D hard to call. CDR1 and CDR2 (germline): SGHTA, FQGNSA. V lost 5 bases to trimming and J lost 10 bases, with 10 bases between them. CDR3 length: 11 residues. CDR3 sequence reads: CASSQERSQYF. DNA for the CDR3: TGTGCCAGCAGCCAAGAACGGTCGCAGTATTTT. Full variable domain (outside the CDR3, taken from reference TRBV7-2 and TRBJ2-3): GAGVSQSPSNKVTEKGKDVELRCDPISGHTALYWYRQSLGQGLEFLIYFQGNSAPDKSGLPSDRFSAERTGGSVSTLTIQRTQQEDSAVYLCASSQERSQYFGPGTRLTVL.

The rearrangement joins TRBV11-2 to TRBJ2-5; 7 nucleotides line up with TRBD2. CDR1 is SGHAT, CDR2 FQNNGV, per germline. The V and J ends lost 3 bases and 2 bases, in that order; junction bases with no gene match: 3. CDR3 length equals 14 residues. The CDR3 spells CASSFFGGQETQYF. The CDR3 nucleotides read TGTGCCAGCAGCTTCTTCGGGGGGCAAGAGACCCAGTACTTC.

This clone was observed once. The chain links TRBV29-1 to TRBJ2-2; 8 nucleotides match TRBD1. The V segment lost 4 bases and the J segment 4 bases; nucleotides outside the gene matches: 8. The germline CDR1 and CDR2 sequences are SQVTM and ANQGSEA. This CDR3 spans 15 amino acids. Here the CDR3 DNA reads TGCAGCGTTGGGGTGGACAGGGTGCTCACCGGGGAGCTGTTTTTT. Translation: CSVGVDRVLTGELFF.

The V call is TRBV28, the J call TRBJ2-5, with TRBD1 identical over 8 bases. The V and J ends lost 7 bases and 5 bases, in that order; junction bases with no gene match: 9. The germline V gene encodes CDR1 MDHEN and CDR2 SYDVKM. CDR3 length: 14 residues. The CDR3 loop is CASTRTGRRETQYF. DNA for the CDR3: TGTGCCAGCACGAGGACAGGGCGTCGGGAGACCCAGTACTTC.

The chain employs TRBV14 and TRBJ1-4, with TRBD1 identical over 7 bases. Trimming took 1 base from V and 7 from J; bases not matched to a gene: 6. The CDR3 length is 15 residues. Germline V CDR1 and CDR2: SGHDN, FVKESK. The DNA of the CDR3 is TGTGCCAGCAGCCAAGCTAGGGGGCGCGGTGAAAAACTGTTTTTT. It yields the protein CASSQARGRGEKLFF.

V and J are TRBV6-6 and TRBJ2-5; no definite D call. This CDR3 has 15 amino acids. CDR1 MNHNY and CDR2 SVGAGI come from the germline V gene (reference sequence). Trimming took 0 bases from V and 4 from J, leaving 12 bases between them. CDR3: CASSYSILPGETQYF. The CDR3 DNA reads as TGTGCCAGCAGTTACTCGATATTGCCGGGAGAGACCCAGTACTTC.

The rearrangement joins TRBV5-1 to TRBJ2-1; 10 bases agree with TRBD2. This CDR3 comprises 14 residues. Germline assignment: CDR1 SGHRS and CDR2 YFSETQ. V gave up 1 base and J gave up 9 bases; unmatched junction bases: 4. The CDR3 sequence: CASSLISGRFEQFF. In DNA form, the CDR3 reads TGCGCCAGCAGCTTGATTAGCGGGAGGTTTGAGCAGTTCTTC.

This chain connects TRBV7-9 to TRBJ1-4; D perhaps matches TRBD1 (5 bases). The V gene lost 4 bases and the J gene lost 7 bases, with 16 bases spanning the gap. Germline V CDR1 and CDR2: SEHNR, FQNEAQ (reference sequence). The CDR3 totals 15 residues. In DNA form, the CDR3 reads TGTGCCAGCAGCTCCTCCGGGGGTTCGAGTGAAAAACTGTTTTTT. Its protein is CASSSSGGSSEKLFF.

CDR3 region: CASSLPRGYEQYF. The CDR3 nucleotides read TGTGCCAGCAGCTTACCCCGAGGCTACGAGCAGTACTTC. The chain is built from TRBV7-9 and TRBJ2-7; unclear D gene. The CDR3 extends over 13 amino acids. Trimming removed 2 bases from V and 3 bases from J, with 8 bases in between. The germline CDR1 and CDR2 sequences are SEHNR and FQNEAQ (reference sequence).

The rearrangement joins TRBV30 to TRBJ2-1; perhaps TRBD2 as D (6 bases). V was cut by 6 bases and J by 7 bases, with 10 bases left in between. This CDR3 spans 11 amino acids. Looked up from germline, CDR1 is GTSNPN and CDR2 is SVGIG (reference sequence). In DNA form, the CDR3 reads TGTGCCTGCCAAGGAGGGAATGAGCAGTTCTTC. Protein: CACQGGNEQFF.

The chain joins TRBV10-3 to TRBJ1-4, with unresolved D. Trimming removed 2 bases at V and 4 bases at J, with 11 bases between. The CDR3 has 15 residues. CDR1 is ENHRY and CDR2 is SYGVKD in the germline V gene. CDR3 sequence (DNA): TGTGCCATCAGTGAGGCACAGTCTGTTAATGAAAAACTGTTTTTT. Its translation: CAISEAQSVNEKLFF.

This chain joins TRBV2 and TRBJ1-2, with 8 bases matching TRBD1. This CDR3 has 15 residues. Germline trimming cut 6 bases from V and 0 bases from J; bases unmatched to any gene: 6. Germline loops: CDR1 SNHLY, CDR2 FYNNEI. The CDR3 protein is CASSPGTGANYGYTF. CDR3 nucleotide sequence: TGTGCCAGCAGCCCCGGGACAGGAGCTAACTATGGCTACACCTTC. The full variable domain, its missing parts supplied by reference TRBV2 and TRBJ1-2, is EPEVTQTPSHQVTQMGQEVILRCVPISNHLYFYWYRQILGQKVEFLVSFYNNEISEKSEIFDDQFSVERPDGSNFTLKIRSTKLEDSAMYFCASSPGTGANYGYTFGSGTRLTVV.

This clone has just one count. The J gene is TRBJ1-1, the V gene TRBV14; possible D gene TRBD1, 6 bases. CDR3 length equals 14 residues. Trimming took off 6 bases at V and 0 bases at J, with 11 bases between the two ends. Germline V gene sequence: CDR1 SGHDN, CDR2 FVKESK. The CDR3 bases are TGTGCCAGCAGTCGACAGGCCTTGAACACTGAAGCTTTCTTT. This sequence encodes CASSRQALNTEAFF. The whole variable domain, filled in from reference TRBV14 and TRBJ1-1, reads EAGVTQFPSHSVIEKGQTVTLRCDPISGHDNLYWYRRVMGKEIKFLLHFVKESKQDESGMPNNRFLAERTGGTYSTLKVQPAELEDSGVYFCASSRQALNTEAFFGQGTRLTVV.

This chain uses TRBV7-2 with TRBJ2-1; D might be TRBD1 (6 bases). The length of the CDR3 is 13 residues. CDR1 and CDR2 (germline): SGHTA, FQGNSA. Trimming removed 7 bases at V and 9 bases at J, with 16 bases between. CDR3 nucleotide sequence: TGTGCCAGCAACAACCGGGTAGGGGGTGAGCAGTTCTTC. Translating gives CASNNRVGGEQFF. The full variable domain, completed using reference TRBV7-2 and TRBJ2-1, is GAGVSQSPSNKVTEKGKDVELRCDPISGHTALYWYRQSLGQGLEFLIYFQGNSAPDKSGLPSDRFSAERTGGSVSTLTIQRTQQEDSAVYLCASNNRVGGEQFFGPGTRLTVL.

The DNA of the CDR3 is TGTGCCAGCTCAACGTCGGGACAGGTGAACTACAATGAGCAGTTCTTC. Translated, it gives CASSTSGQVNYNEQFF. This chain connects TRBV18 to TRBJ2-1, with TRBD1 matching 8 bases. Germline trimming cut 5 bases from V and 3 bases from J; bases unmatched to any gene: 9. This CDR3 has 16 amino acids. Germline assignment: CDR1 KGHSH and CDR2 LQKENI.